A single sample is the source of the 6 T cell receptor beta chains below, sequenced in a study of blood T cells in healthy people across ages. A sample-barcoded 5' primer and a J-beta primer mix were used in a second PCR of about 6 to 11 cycles. TCRdb recomputed calls from the 5' RACE reads with MiXCR, one row per CDR3 protein. The sample includes about 570,000 distinct CDR3 sequences, 27% of them seen just once. Material for sequencing was blood. The receptor source for this set is a woman in her 70s in good health.

V usage is TRBV20-1 and J usage is TRBJ2-5; unclear D gene. Germline-derived CDR1 and CDR2 are DFQATT and SNEGSKA (reference sequence). The CDR3 runs to 14 residues. The ends were cut back, 6 bases at V and 5 bases at J, with 19 bases in the middle. The CDR3: CSALESGPAETQYF. In DNA form, the CDR3 reads TGCAGTGCCCTAGAAAGTGGCCCGGCGGAGACCCAGTACTTC.

This rearrangement joins TRBV20-1 to TRBJ2-5, with D unresolved. The CDR3 loop spans 13 amino acids. V gave up 0 bases and J gave up 5 bases, with 10 bases separating them. Germline CDR1 is DFQATT and CDR2 is SNEGSKA (reference sequence). In DNA, the CDR3 is TGCAGTGCTAGAGATGCTGAGTGGGAGACCCAGTACTTC. Amino acids: CSARDAEWETQYF.

This clonotype was recorded a few times. The chain links TRBV7-2 to TRBJ2-5; 9 nucleotides line up with TRBD1. Near its end, the DNA agrees better with TRBJ2-7, so the J call may be wrong. Germline lookup yields CDR1 SGHTA and CDR2 FQGNSA. The CDR3 runs to 17 residues. The CDR3 here is CASSLVDIGTGYYEQYF. CDR3 nucleotide sequence: TGTGCCAGCAGCTTAGTTGACATCGGGACAGGGTACTACGAGCAGTACTTC.

The V call is TRBV5-1, the J call TRBJ1-4; D ambiguous. The CDR3 sequence is 16 residues long. V was pared by 2 bases and J by 6 bases, with 17 bases between. Germline values: CDR1 SGHRS, CDR2 YFSETQ. For the CDR3, the DNA is TGCGCCAGCAGCTTACGCCTTGTGACGGTGGATGAAAAACTGTTTTTT. Encoded protein: CASSLRLVTVDEKLFF.

This clonotype was seen a handful of times. This sequence joins TRBV6-2 or TRBV6-3 and TRBJ1-5, with TRBD1 identical over 9 bases. This CDR3 has 15 amino acids. The trim removed 7 bases at V and 5 bases at J, leaving 9 bases unmatched. CDR1 is MNHEY and CDR2 is SVGEGT in the germline V gene. CDR3 protein: CASTNRGLTDQPQHF. The CDR3 bases are TGTGCCAGCACGAACAGGGGGCTAACCGATCAGCCCCAGCATTTT.

The gene calls are TRBV5-6 and TRBJ2-7; D gene ambiguous. Trimming took off 3 bases at V and 0 bases at J, with 13 bases between the two ends. This CDR3 spans 15 amino acids. Germline loops: CDR1 SGHDT, CDR2 YYEEEE. CDR3 coding DNA: TGTGCCAGCAGCTGGGAAGGGCCCACCTCCTACGAGCAGTACTTC. Protein sequence: CASSWEGPTSYEQYF.